This T cell receptor beta chain was observed in a study of shared clonotypes between healthy human individuals (TCRdb year 2020). About the full investigation: A few men and a couple of women, aged 18 to 49 years, made up the cohort. The study deeply sequenced blood TCR repertoires of 5 or 6 healthy adults to estimate repertoire size and the extent of clonotype sharing between individuals. Each donor's leukapheresis produced roughly between roughly 0.85 and 10 billion PBMCs. For each donor, CD4 naive and CD4 memory were each run on three plates, CD8 naive on two plates, and CD8 memory on one plate. To increase sequencing depth and limit assay-specific biases, TCR repertoire library preparation and sequencing were carried out by different laboratories using diverse techniques. Points the paper makes about the study in general: Compared with non-shared clonotypes, clonotypes shared by all four sorted-subset donors had higher generation probabilities. Based on pairwise subsampling, the degree of clonotype sharing among donors was expected to be affected by sequencing depth. Naive subsets generally had larger estimated clonotype richness than memory subsets did. Because the study included only a small number of donors, the genetic and exposure-history diversity represented was limited. Sampling was restricted to blood, and TCR repertoires in tissues likely differ from the TCR repertoires found in blood. Even with the large sequencing depth, rarefaction of the sorted-subset datasets indicated that sequencing was incomplete. Across a handful of donors, roughly 5.4% of naive CD4, roughly 3.4% of naive CD8, 2% to 2.5% of memory CD4, and over 0.35% of memory CD8 clonotypes were shared.

Counted from cysteine to phenylalanine, this CDR3 has 14 amino acids. Only the CDR3 part of the read is kept: 42 bases, read in frame from the first base. V is cut by 0 bases and J by 4 bases, and the space between the germline ends is 8 bases. CDR1 and CDR2 are read off the germline V gene as SGHRS and YFSETQ. Using the deep immunoSEQ assay, TCR CDR3 regions were amplified from genomic DNA by multiplex PCR. Extracted genomic DNA from each cell subset was distributed evenly across all wells of several immunoSEQ 96-well plates, and each plate was treated as a replicate. Each replicate PCR for sorted subsets received around 0.2 ug genomic DNA, equal to 28,000 or so T cell genomes. Purified libraries were quantified with a Qubit 3.0 fluorometer, sized on a Bioanalyzer 2100, and re-quantified with the KAPA Library Quantification kit. Each immunoSEQ 96-well plate was sequenced on its own single-read 150-cycle Illumina NextSeq 550 flow cell. In the authors' own workflow: Because the immunoSEQ output included only junctional sequences and no quality scores, the filtering could not be the same as the filtering used for full-length reads. To assign V/J genes and CDR3, sequences were annotated using PyIR, a Python wrapper for IgBLAST v1.9, with IMGT germline references. Reads were removed for weak V/J assignments (E-value above 1e-6), missing CDR3, stop codons, out-of-frame junctions, or ambiguous translated residues. V3J clonotypes were defined by identical inferred V gene, J gene, and CDR3 amino acid sequence. To compute the percentage overlap between repertoires, the number of shared unique clonotypes was divided by the size of the smaller repertoire. Richness of each repertoire was evaluated using RTK rarefaction, the Chao1 estimator, and Recon v2.1 estimates of unobserved clonotypes. Generation probabilities for all TCRbeta clonotypes obtained by the gDNA method from a handful of donors were computed using OLGA. Entries here come from immuneACCESS through TCRdb and include only in-frame sequences with V and J called. Some clones fail to appear in such tables; in the studies checked, an unresolved V gene covers under half of the shortfall, and the cause of the remainder is unknown. V and J calls and clone size are given by that table; D and trimming were obtained from the DNA. Present in this sample are 1.4 million to 1.5 million clones, roughly 96% of which were seen just once. Roughly 1.2% of the sample is held by the ten biggest clonotypes.

The donors were healthy, HIV-negative adults with no recently reported acute infections or vaccinations. Every donor was a Caucasian adult living in Nashville, Tennessee, USA. CD4+ T cells were enriched by magnetic negative selection, after which naive cells were positively selected on CD45RA and the negative fraction was taken as the memory subset. Blood was obtained by leukapheresis, after which PBMCs were separated by Ficoll-Histopaque density gradient centrifugation and cryopreserved in liquid nitrogen vapor phase. Analytical flow cytometry was used to check the purity and quantity of every magnetically sorted T cell population. Each sorted fraction had its genomic DNA isolated and then quantified by UV absorbance on a Nanodrop 2000c. In regard to this clone: No cognate antigen has been identified for it. Per-base quality was not reported, and no clone a single base away is much larger than it. Other nucleotide sequences in the sample specify the same CDR3.

Sequencing was carried out using naive CD4+ T cells sorted from blood. The cell subset or site label, read with the paper, signifies: CD45RA+ positively selected. The source of this sequence is a man in his thirties or forties in good health. The V and J genes are TRBV5-1 and TRBJ2-1, with the D gene not clear enough to name. Here is the DNA: TGCGCCAGCAGCTTGGGCGACTCTTACAATGAGCAGTTCTTC. This encodes CASSLGDSYNEQFF. The CDR3, completed at both ends by the reference TRBV5-1 and TRBJ2-1 genes, gives the full variable domain KAGVTQTPRYLIKTRGQQVTLSCSPISGHRSVSWYQQTPGQGLQFLFEYFSETQRNKGNFPGRFSGRQFSNSRSEMNVSTLELGDSALYLCASSLGDSYNEQFFGPGTRLTVL.